The present T cell receptor (beta chain) was sequenced within a study of cytomegalovirus exposure and HLA in healthy donors. Study conclusions and caveats: Reports showed the classifier diagnosing cytomegalovirus status with high specificity and sensitivity.

Method: immunoSEQ multiplex PCR; TCRdb's copy keeps in-frame clones and lacks some. The repertoire consists of over 150,000 clones, with roughly 88% occurring once and the leading ten covering roughly an eighth. This clone appeared many times. Its antigen is as yet unknown. CDR3 length: 12 residues. Germline V lookup: CDR1 MNHNS, CDR2 SASEGT. V lost 3 bases and J lost 6, with 6 bases in between. This chain links TRBV6-1 with TRBJ1-5; D is unclear. Sequences were obtained from PBMCs. This TCR was sampled from a woman aged 25 to 45 in good health and CMV-seropositive. The CDR3 DNA is TGTGCCAGCAGTGACCAGGCTCAGCCCCAGCATTTT. It codes for CASSDQAQPQHF.